This is a list of T cell receptor beta chains from one sample in a study of blood T cell repertoires in COVID-19. Profiling relied on immunoSEQ multiplex PCR, and the TCRdb table lists in-frame clones only, not all of them. This sample carries 77,000 or so clones, around 90% of them seen once, and the ten largest clones take roughly 4.4%. The specimen sequenced was peripheral blood. All receptors come from a man in his fifties or sixties with active COVID-19. Both conserved end residues are part of each CDR3.

CDR3: CASRSGTGHEKLFF
J: TRBJ1-4
V: TRBV5-1
length: 14

CDR3: CASSLGTGEAYGYTF
J: TRBJ1-2
V: TRBV11-2
length: 15

CDR3: CASSPGQGSHQPQHF
J: TRBJ1-5
V: TRBV5-1
length: 15

CDR3: CSARGQDRGFQRADTQYF
J: TRBJ2-3
V: TRBV20-1
length: 18

CDR3: CASSLGGLAGVAYNEQFF
J: TRBJ2-1
V: TRBV5-4
length: 18

CDR3: CASSQVNQGSTEAFF
J: TRBJ1-1
V: TRBV3-1/TRBV3-2
length: 15

CDR3: CASSRGTGVEKLFF
J: TRBJ1-4
V: TRBV7-2
length: 14

CDR3: CASSWAPENYGYTF
J: TRBJ1-2
V: TRBV5-1
length: 14

CDR3: CASSSTGLGTDTQYF
J: TRBJ2-3
V: TRBV19
length: 15

CDR3: CASSLPRGQLGELFF
J: TRBJ2-2
V: TRBV7-9
length: 15

CDR3: CASKTGGAGDTQYF
J: TRBJ2-3
V: TRBV19
length: 14

CDR3: CATSDPGTSNIQYF
J: TRBJ2-4
V: TRBV24-1
length: 14

CDR3: CASSLASGQGAYEQYF
J: TRBJ2-7
V: TRBV5-1
length: 16

CDR3: CASSVPLGTGVPIQYF
J: TRBJ2-4
V: TRBV6-1
length: 16

CDR3: CASRLELFF
J: TRBJ2-2
V: TRBV6-4
length: 9

CDR3: CASSAPGGQMAYNEQFF
J: TRBJ2-1
V: TRBV4-2
length: 17

CDR3: CSASPTSGRPYEQYF
J: TRBJ2-7
V: TRBV20-1
length: 15

CDR3: CSVDIQGAREQYF
J: TRBJ2-7
V: TRBV29-1
length: 13

CDR3: CSASRVTYGYTF
J: TRBJ1-2
V: TRBV20-1
length: 12

CDR3: CASSKREGGGGELFF
J: TRBJ2-2
V: TRBV21-1
length: 15

CDR3: CASSSFGTANYGYTF
J: TRBJ1-2
V: TRBV28
length: 15